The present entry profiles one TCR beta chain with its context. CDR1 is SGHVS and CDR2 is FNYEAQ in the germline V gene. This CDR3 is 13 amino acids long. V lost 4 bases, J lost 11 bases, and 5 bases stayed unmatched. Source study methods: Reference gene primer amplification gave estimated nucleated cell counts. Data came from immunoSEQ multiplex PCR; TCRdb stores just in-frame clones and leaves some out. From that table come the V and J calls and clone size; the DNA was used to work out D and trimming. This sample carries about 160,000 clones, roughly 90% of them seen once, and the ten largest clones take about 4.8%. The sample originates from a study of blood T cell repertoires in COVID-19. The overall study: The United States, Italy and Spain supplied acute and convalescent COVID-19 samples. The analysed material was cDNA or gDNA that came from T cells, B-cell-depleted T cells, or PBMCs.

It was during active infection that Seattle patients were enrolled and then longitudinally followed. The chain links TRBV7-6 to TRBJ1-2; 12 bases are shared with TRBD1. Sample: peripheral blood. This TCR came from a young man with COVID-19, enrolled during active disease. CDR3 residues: CASSWDRGRGYTF. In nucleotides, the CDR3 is TGTGCCAGCAGCTGGGACAGGGGGCGAGGGTACACCTTC.